The next 30 T cell receptor beta chains were all read from a single sample in a study of cytomegalovirus exposure and HLA in healthy donors (dated by TCRdb to 2015 to 2018). The library was built by means of the immunoSEQ multiplex PCR assay. The multiplex PCR relied on a mix of 60 forward primers for TCR Vbeta segments and 13 reverse primers for TCR Jbeta segments. Entries here come from immuneACCESS through TCRdb and include only in-frame sequences with V and J called. Some clones fail to appear in such tables; in the studies checked, an unresolved V gene covers under half of the shortfall, and the cause of the remainder is unknown. The sample table lists around 250,000 clones, about 80% of them with a count of one. The ten top clones hold around 8.6% of the sample. The sequencing sample was made of PBMCs. Every receptor here comes from a woman aged 55-75 years in good health and CMV-seropositive.

This clone has more than one count but fewer than ten. This chain joins TRBV5-1 and TRBJ1-1; unclear D gene. Germline V CDR1 and CDR2: SGHRS, YFSETQ. This CDR3 spans 14 amino acids. V gave up 6 bases and J gave up 0 bases, with 12 bases separating them. Here the CDR3 DNA reads TGCGCCAGCAACACCGGGGAAGTGAACACTGAAGCTTTCTTT. Encoded protein: CASNTGEVNTEAFF.

The count of this clone is one. The chain has TRBV7-9 and TRBJ2-1; 13 bases are shared with TRBD2. V lost 0 bases, J lost 6 bases, and 8 bases stayed unmatched. This CDR3 comprises 18 residues. Germline loops: CDR1 SEHNR, CDR2 FQNEAQ (reference sequence). Here the CDR3 DNA reads TGTGCCAGCAGCTTAGCGGGAAAGGGACTAGCGGGACGCAATGAGCAGTTCTTC. Protein product: CASSLAGKGLAGRNEQFF.

This clone was counted only a few times. The chain has TRBV30 and TRBJ1-4; the D gene is possibly TRBD1 (5 bases). V was clipped by 4 bases and J by 4 bases, with 16 bases between them. Germline V gene sequence: CDR1 GTSNPN, CDR2 SVGIG (reference sequence). CDR3 length: 15 amino acids. The CDR3 region has the DNA TGTGCCTGGAATACGGGGGTTCGGGGTAATGAAAAACTGTTTTTT. Amino acid sequence: CAWNTGVRGNEKLFF.

The chain joins TRBV30 to TRBJ1-1; D uncertain. Germline V gene lookup returns CDR1 GTSNPN and CDR2 SVGIG (reference sequence). V shed 3 bases and J shed 1 base, with 6 bases lying between them. This CDR3 contains 12 residues. Here the CDR3 DNA reads TGTGCCTGGAGCCCCCAGAACACTGAAGCTTTCTTT. It codes for CAWSPQNTEAFF.

The chain joins TRBV2 to TRBJ2-5, with D uncertain. The DNA end favors TRBJ2-7, so the J call may be wrong. Germline V gene lookup returns CDR1 SNHLY and CDR2 FYNNEI. The CDR3 has 13 residues. The CDR3 is CASSESNGLEQYF. The CDR3 bases are TGTGCCAGCAGTGAATCGAACGGTCTCGAGCAGTACTTC.

V gene TRBV9 combines with J gene TRBJ2-2; 11 bases match TRBD1. The trim removed 2 bases at V and 7 bases at J, leaving 4 bases unmatched. Germline CDR1 SGDLS, CDR2 YYNGEE. This CDR3 is 15 amino acids long. The CDR3 protein is CASSVWTGGIGELFF. CDR3 coding DNA: TGTGCCAGCAGCGTTTGGACAGGGGGCATCGGGGAGCTGTTTTTT.

The chain joins TRBV7-9 to TRBJ2-7, with TRBD1 identical over 10 bases. The CDR3 is made up of 14 amino acids. With 5 bases clipped from V and 6 bases from J, the junction kept 7 bases outside the gene matches. Looked up from germline, CDR1 is SEHNR and CDR2 is FQNEAQ (reference sequence). CDR3 residues: CASSPTGTGVEQYF. The DNA of the CDR3 is TGTGCCAGCAGCCCTACCGGGACAGGGGTCGAGCAGTACTTC.

The gene calls are TRBV5-1 and TRBJ1-6, with 7 nucleotides matching TRBD1. The J segment lost 7 bases and the V segment lost 4 bases, leaving 11 bases of the junction unmatched. Germline loops: CDR1 SGHRS, CDR2 YFSETQ. This CDR3 spans 16 amino acids. CDR3 DNA sequence: TGCGCCAGCAGCCTAATTCCGGGACAGACCAATTCACCCCTCCACTTT. Translating gives CASSLIPGQTNSPLHF.

The gene calls are TRBV5-1 and TRBJ2-1, with TRBD2 as a possible D gene (5 bases). The germline V gene encodes CDR1 SGHRS and CDR2 YFSETQ. There are 13 residues in the CDR3. Trimming cost V 0 bases and J 7 bases, with 8 bases left between them. CDR3 bases: TGCGCCAGCAGCTTGGCCCGGGATAATGAGCAGTTCTTC. Translation gives CASSLARDNEQFF.

This clone was seen only a few times. The chain combines TRBV11-1 with TRBJ1-1; D uncertain. Germline CDR1 and CDR2: SGHAT and FQDESV (reference sequence). Trimming stripped 7 bases from V and 4 bases from J, with 7 bases between. The length of the CDR3 is 11 residues. The CDR3 region is CASTLGTEAFF. DNA for the CDR3: TGTGCCAGCACCCTCGGCACTGAAGCTTTCTTT.

The chain is built from TRBV9 and TRBJ2-2; tentatively, D is TRBD2 (6 bases). There are 14 residues in the CDR3. V was cut by 3 bases and J by 4 bases, with 10 bases left in between. Germline loops: CDR1 SGDLS, CDR2 YYNGEE. The CDR3 here is CASSALATTGELFF. The CDR3 DNA reads TGTGCCAGCAGCGCTCTAGCGACCACCGGGGAGCTGTTTTTT.

CDR3 residues: CASSGVASSDTQYF. The CDR3 nucleotides are TGTGCCAGCAGTGGGGTGGCTAGCAGCGATACGCAGTATTTT. The chain is built from TRBV6-5 and TRBJ2-3; TRBD2 is a possible D gene (5 bases). Germline V gene sequence: CDR1 MNHEY, CDR2 SVGAGI. V was pared by 5 bases and J by 6 bases, with 15 bases between. This CDR3 is built from 14 residues.

Here the CDR3 reads CASSPSGRGETQYF. CDR3 coding DNA: TGTGCCAGCAGCCCTAGCGGGAGGGGAGAGACCCAGTACTTC. The rearrangement links TRBV5-4 to TRBJ2-5; 12 bases map to TRBD2. The CDR3 has 14 residues. Losses at the gene ends were 4 bases for V and 4 bases for J; bases not matched to a gene: 2. The V gene's germline CDR1 is SGHNT and CDR2 YYREEE (reference sequence).

CDR3 nucleotide sequence: TGTGCCAGCAGCCCAGGGGGGACAGGGGTAAATGAGCAGTTCTTC. Residues: CASSPGGTGVNEQFF. The J gene is TRBJ2-1, the V gene TRBV7-9; TRBD1 matches at 10 bases. Per the germline V gene, CDR1 is SEHNR and CDR2 is FQNEAQ (reference sequence). The V segment lost 5 bases and the J segment 7 bases; nucleotides outside the gene matches: 8. The CDR3 length is 15 residues.

Only a few counts were recorded for this clone. The V and J genes are TRBV7-2 and TRBJ2-4, with 8 positions matching TRBD1. Germline V gene sequence: CDR1 SGHTA, CDR2 FQGNSA. Trimming took 5 bases from V and 1 from J; bases not matched to a gene: 10. The CDR3 contains 17 residues. CDR3 in amino acids: CASSPNLDRVAKNIQYF. In nucleotides, the CDR3 is TGTGCCAGCAGCCCAAACCTGGACAGGGTGGCCAAAAACATTCAGTACTTC.

The chain links TRBV7-2 to TRBJ1-5; 7 nucleotides align to TRBD1. Germline CDR1 reads SGHTA; CDR2 reads FQGNSA. The trim removed 5 bases at V and 7 bases at J, leaving 8 bases unmatched. The CDR3 is 14 amino acids. The CDR3 loop is CASSTRQGGQPQHF. The CDR3 DNA reads as TGTGCCAGCAGCACGAGACAGGGTGGACAGCCCCAGCATTTT.

V gene TRBV5-1 combines with J gene TRBJ2-7, with 9 bases lining up with TRBD1. The junction had 2 bases not matched to a gene; V was cut back by 2 bases and J by 2 bases. The CDR3 extends over 14 amino acids. Germline CDR1 reads SGHRS; CDR2 reads YFSETQ. CDR3 protein: CASSFGTGTYEQYF. The CDR3 bases are TGCGCCAGCAGCTTTGGGACAGGGACCTACGAGCAGTACTTC.

A few counts support this clone. This rearrangement joins TRBV6-6 to TRBJ2-5; a weak D match, TRBD1 (6 bases). The CDR3 spans 15 residues. Trimming shortened V by 0 bases and J by 4 bases, and 12 bases separated the two germline ends. The germline CDR1 and CDR2 sequences are MNHNY and SVGAGI (reference sequence). CDR3 sequence reads: CASSYSGGRGETQYF. The CDR3 region has the DNA TGTGCCAGCAGTTACTCTGGGGGCAGGGGAGAGACCCAGTACTTC.

The chain combines TRBV4-1 with TRBJ2-1; TRBD2 matches 12 bases. V dropped 4 bases and J dropped 6; count of bases not matched to a gene: 7. This CDR3 region has 16 residues. Germline V CDR1 and CDR2: MGHRA, YSYEKL. In DNA, the CDR3 is TGCGCCAGCAGCCTACCGACTAGCGGGAGCCGCAATGAGCAGTTCTTC. Its translation: CASSLPTSGSRNEQFF.

V is TRBV5-4 and J is TRBJ2-5; TRBD2 aligns across 8 bases. V shed 2 bases, J shed 3 bases, and the junction held 6 bases outside the gene matches. The CDR3 consists of 15 residues. Germline CDR1 reads SGHNT; CDR2 reads YYREEE (reference sequence). The CDR3 loop reads CASSFSGKYKETQYF. The DNA of the CDR3 is TGTGCCAGCAGCTTTAGCGGGAAATACAAAGAGACCCAGTACTTC.

The CDR3 sequence is CASSFPPSGSGGADTQYF. Written as DNA, the CDR3 is TGTGCCAGCAGCTTTCCTCCTAGCGGGAGCGGTGGGGCAGATACGCAGTATTTT. The chain joins TRBV11-2 to TRBJ2-3; TRBD2 matches at 10 bases. Germline V gene lookup returns CDR1 SGHAT and CDR2 FQNNGV. J lost 4 bases, V lost 3 bases, and 13 bases had no gene match. The CDR3 loop spans 18 amino acids.

The V gene is TRBV2, the J gene TRBJ2-3, with a weak D call TRBD2 (5 bases). This CDR3 has 13 residues. V shed 8 bases and J shed 1 base, with 10 bases lying between them. Looked up from germline, CDR1 is SNHLY and CDR2 is FYNNEI. In DNA form, the CDR3 reads TGTGCCAGCCAAGCGGCACGCACAGATACGCAGTATTTT. It specifies CASQAARTDTQYF. Combining the CDR3 with reference TRBV2 and TRBJ2-3 gives the whole variable domain EPEVTQTPSHQVTQMGQEVILRCVPISNHLYFYWYRQILGQKVEFLVSFYNNEISEKSEIFDDQFSVERPDGSNFTLKIRSTKLEDSAMYFCASQAARTDTQYFGPGTRLTVL.

The V and J genes are TRBV6-6 and TRBJ2-2, with D possibly TRBD1 on 7 matching bases. The CDR3 totals 16 residues. Per germline, CDR1 MNHNY and CDR2 SVGAGI (reference sequence). The ends were cut back, 2 bases at V and 1 base at J, with 11 bases in the middle. The CDR3 DNA follows: TGTGCCAGCAGTTACGCGGGACAGTTGAACACCGGGGAGCTGTTTTTT. Translated: CASSYAGQLNTGELFF.

The chain combines TRBV7-9 with TRBJ2-1; 10 nucleotides agree with TRBD1. The CDR3 is 15 amino acids. Germline CDR1 is SEHNR and CDR2 is FQNEAQ (reference sequence). Trimming took 2 bases from V and 7 from J; bases not matched to a gene: 5. The CDR3 region has the DNA TGTGCCAGCAGCTTATTGTGGACAGGGGGAAATGAGCAGTTCTTC. This encodes CASSLLWTGGNEQFF.

The genes are TRBV27 and TRBJ2-1; 10 nucleotides agree with TRBD1. The V and J ends lost 6 bases and 6 bases, in that order; junction bases with no gene match: 2. Germline CDR1 is MNHEY and CDR2 is SMNVEV (reference sequence). CDR3 length: 13 amino acids. This CDR3 is CASRRTGGNEQFF. The CDR3 bases are TGTGCCAGCAGGAGGACAGGGGGCAATGAGCAGTTCTTC.

The gene calls are TRBV6-1 and TRBJ2-5, with D tentatively TRBD2 (5 bases). The J call could be wrong; TRBJ2-7 is a better fit for the DNA end. Germline assignment: CDR1 MNHNS and CDR2 SASEGT. This CDR3 is built from 13 residues. The CDR3 coding sequence is TGTGCCAGCAAGGGAGACATGGCCTACGAGCAGTACTTC. It translates to CASKGDMAYEQYF.

The chain uses TRBV29-1 and TRBJ2-5, with TRBD1 matching 9 bases. The J call may be mistaken, given a closer DNA end match to TRBJ2-7. CDR1 is SQVTM and CDR2 is ANQGSEA in the germline V gene. The CDR3 spans 11 residues. The CDR3 spells CSVRTGDEQYF. The CDR3 coding sequence is TGCAGCGTCCGGACAGGGGACGAGCAGTACTTC.

V and J are TRBV11-3 and TRBJ1-3; D is perhaps TRBD1 (5 bases). Trimming cost V 4 bases and J 0 bases, with 10 bases left between them. The germline CDR1 and CDR2 sequences are SGHNT and YENEEA. This CDR3 spans 15 amino acids. This CDR3 reads CASSSGGGSGNTIYF. CDR3 nucleotide sequence: TGTGCCAGCAGCTCCGGCGGGGGCTCTGGAAACACCATATATTTT.

The rearrangement links TRBV29-1 to TRBJ2-5; TRBD2 matches 7 bases. Trimming at V came to 7 bases and at J to 1 base, leaving 12 bases not matched to a gene. Germline CDR1 and CDR2: SQVTM and ANQGSEA. The CDR3 is 15 residues long. The CDR3 sequence: CSAGITSALQETQYF. CDR3 DNA: TGCAGCGCTGGAATCACTAGCGCCCTCCAAGAGACCCAGTACTTC.

The CDR3 spells CATSSVVLNTEAFF. CDR3 DNA: TGTGCCACCAGCAGCGTAGTCCTGAACACTGAAGCTTTCTTT. The genes are TRBV15 and TRBJ1-1; D gene ambiguous. CDR3 length: 14 amino acids. With 3 bases removed from V and 0 bases from J, the gap between germline ends came to 8 bases. Looked up from germline, CDR1 is LNHNV and CDR2 is YYDKDF (reference sequence).